The source of this T cell receptor (beta chain) is a study of blood T cell repertoires in COVID-19. This table comes from immunoSEQ multiplex PCR, and its TCRdb copy is limited to in-frame clones, with some not included. This sample has 65,000 to 85,000 clones; 79% occur once, and the top ten carry approximately 5%. As to this clone: The junction and the germline gene differ at one end; a read error may be behind it.

Germline V gene lookup returns CDR1 LNHDA and CDR2 SQIVND (reference sequence). The CDR3 has 16 residues. Sequenced sample: peripheral blood. This TCR came from a woman older than 75 with active or convalescent COVID-19. The chain recombines TRBV19 with TRBJ2-5; TRBD2 matches at 12 bases. The CDR3 DNA reads TGTGCCAATAGTACCACTAGCGGGGGGCACCAAGAGACCCAGTACTTC. Its translation: CANSTTSGGHQETQYF.